Listed here are 30 T cell receptor beta chains from one sample, sequenced in a study of tumor-infiltrating lymphocytes in oesophageal squamous cell carcinoma. TCRdb re-derived calls from the PCR reads in MiXCR, one entry per CDR3 protein. Of nearly 9,000 distinct CDR3 sequences in the sample, roughly 65% were seen once. Sequencing was carried out using esophageal tumor tissue. These receptors came from a female donor with esophageal squamous cell carcinoma.

V and J are TRBV7-8 and TRBJ2-7; 8 bases line up with TRBD2. V dropped 0 bases and J dropped 2; count of bases not matched to a gene: 3. Germline V gene sequence: CDR1 SGHVS, CDR2 FQNEAQ. The CDR3 is made up of 15 amino acids. As DNA, the CDR3 is TGTGCCAGCAGCTTAGCAGGCGGGGGGACCTACGAGCAGTACTTC. Protein product: CASSLAGGGTYEQYF.

This chain uses TRBV7-3 with TRBJ2-3; 9 nucleotides align to TRBD1. The CDR3 consists of 15 residues. V shed 5 bases, J shed 6 bases, and the junction held 9 bases outside the gene matches. Germline V gene data show CDR1 as SGHTA and CDR2 as FQGTGA. The CDR3 DNA follows: TGTGCCAGCAGCCCCCGGACAGGGGCCCCGGATACGCAGTATTTT. This translates into CASSPRTGAPDTQYF.

There are a few counts of this clonotype. This may be a read error: a much more frequent sequence differs by one nucleotide. The rearrangement joins TRBV11-3 to TRBJ2-3; a possible D gene is TRBD1 (6 bases). The V gene lost 2 bases and the J gene lost 14 bases, with 20 bases spanning the gap. Germline assignment: CDR1 SGHNT and CDR2 YENEEA. This CDR3 is 14 amino acids long. In DNA form, the CDR3 reads TGTGCCAGCAGCTTACGACAGGTGGCCGGGGAGCTGTATTTT. This encodes CASSLRQVAGELYF.

Details on this clonotype: One end of the junction is discordant with germline, which a read error may explain. V gene TRBV7-6 combines with J gene TRBJ1-2, with D tentatively TRBD1 (5 bases). Germline V gene lookup returns CDR1 SGHVS and CDR2 FNYEAQ. The CDR3 runs 16 residues. The CDR3 sequence: CASSYRDPGPNHGYTF. As DNA, the CDR3 is TGTGCCAGCAGCTATCGTGATCCGGGACCTAACCATGGCTACACCTTC.

J is TRBJ2-1 and V is TRBV6-1; D uncertain. This CDR3 region has 13 residues. Germline CDR1 and CDR2: MNHNS and SASEGT. The V end lost 4 bases, the J end lost 6 bases, and 10 bases lay between the germline ends. CDR3 amino acids: CASSAYSVNEQFF. The CDR3 DNA sequence: TGTGCCAGCAGTGCCTACTCGGTCAATGAGCAGTTCTTC.

The J gene is TRBJ2-6, the V gene TRBV7-2; either TRBD1 or TRBD2 may fit D (5 bases each). The germline gives CDR1 SGHTA, CDR2 FQGNSA. Trimming removed 5 bases at V and 4 bases at J, with 18 bases between. This CDR3 has 17 amino acids. CDR3 sequence reads: CASSPGPASFGANVLTF. Written as DNA, the CDR3 is TGTGCCAGCAGCCCGGGACCTGCGAGCTTCGGGGCCAACGTCCTGACTTTC.

This clonotype came up once. The rearrangement links TRBV10-2 to TRBJ2-3, with D unclear. The J call may not be correct, given that the DNA end is closer to TRBJ2-7. This CDR3 is 12 amino acids long. The germline V gene encodes CDR1 WSHSY and CDR2 SAAADI. The CDR3 nucleotides are TGCGCCAGCTCTCAGCGTGGCTACGAGCAGTACTTC. This codes for CASSQRGYEQYF.

The chain carries TRBV7-2 and TRBJ2-3, with 10 bases that match TRBD2. The J call may be faulty, since TRBJ2-7 better matches the DNA end. Germline values: CDR1 SGHTA, CDR2 FQGNSA. This CDR3 contains 16 residues. CDR3 nucleotides: TGTGCCAGCAGCTTACAAGCGGGAGGGGGAACCTACGAGCAGTACTTC. Protein: CASSLQAGGGTYEQYF.

This clonotype is labeled as medium-sized. This chain joins TRBV28 and TRBJ1-2; D unresolved. The CDR3 covers 17 residues. Trimming left V 7 bases short and J 2 bases short, with 23 bases between. Germline values: CDR1 MDHEN, CDR2 SYDVKM. The CDR3 DNA is TGTGCCAGCACCCCCCAAGTCGGCCTGGGATTAAACTATGGCTACACCTTC. This encodes CASTPQVGLGLNYGYTF.

This chain links TRBV7-2 with TRBJ2-1; 8 bases are shared with TRBD1. The CDR3 loop spans 15 amino acids. Per the germline V gene, CDR1 is SGHTA and CDR2 is FQGNSA. Trimming took 5 bases from V and 10 from J; bases not matched to a gene: 13. The CDR3 bases are TGTGCCAGCAGCAGATGGGACAGGCCCTCCTACGAGCAGTTCTTC. Its protein product is CASSRWDRPSYEQFF.

The sample holds a few counts of this clonotype. The genes are TRBV11-2 and TRBJ1-2; 9 nucleotides line up with TRBD1. The germline V gene has CDR1 SGHAT and CDR2 FQNNGV. V was clipped by 2 bases and J by 0 bases; unmatched bases: 7. The CDR3 is 17 residues long. The CDR3 spells CASSLSDRGTSNYGYTF. The CDR3 nucleotides are TGTGCCAGCAGCTTATCGGACAGGGGAACATCTAACTATGGCTACACCTTC.

The rearrangement joins TRBV7-3 to TRBJ2-5; D is possibly TRBD2 (6 bases). Trimming took 4 bases from V and 11 from J, leaving 17 bases between them. This CDR3 contains 13 residues. Germline loops: CDR1 SGHTA, CDR2 FQGTGA. The CDR3 nucleotides are TGTGCCAGCAGCTCCGACCCTAGCGCCGTGCAGTACTTC. Its translation is CASSSDPSAVQYF.

The CDR3: CASSLPARVSGPGPSYNEQFF. DNA for the CDR3: TGCGCCAGCAGCTTACCCGCAAGGGTGAGCGGGCCGGGACCTTCCTACAATGAGCAGTTCTTC. This chain links TRBV5-1 with TRBJ2-1; TRBD2 might be the D (6 bases). V was cut by 2 bases and J by 1 base, with 28 bases left in between. This CDR3 has 21 residues. CDR1 SGHRS and CDR2 YFSETQ come from the germline V gene.

The chain uses TRBV7-4 and TRBJ2-3, with TRBD1 as a possible D gene (5 bases). The end of the DNA is better explained by TRBJ1-1, so the J call may be wrong. CDR1 SGHVT and CDR2 SQSDAQ come from the germline V gene. The CDR3 sequence is 13 residues long. CDR3 nucleotide sequence: TGTGCCAGCAGCGCAGTTCAGGGAATGCGGGCTTTCTTT. Translated: CASSAVQGMRAFF.

V is TRBV7-4 and J is TRBJ2-3; D is perhaps TRBD1 (6 bases). CDR1 and CDR2 from the germline V gene are SGHVT and SQSDAQ. This CDR3 region has 13 residues. Between the trimmed V and J ends, which lost 5 bases and 2 bases, there was a span of 8 bases. CDR3 sequence: CASSGGYTDTQYF. CDR3 bases: TGTGCCAGCAGCGGGGGCTACACAGATACGCAGTATTTT.

This clonotype was detected once. The chain couples TRBV7-9 to TRBJ2-5; D possibly uses TRBD1 or TRBD2 (5 bases each). TRBJ2-1 explains the end of the DNA better; the J call may be wrong. This CDR3 region has 14 residues. Germline V CDR1 and CDR2: SEHNR, FQNEAQ (reference sequence). The CDR3 DNA sequence: TGTGCCAGCAGCTCCACGCAGGCTCGGGACGAGCAGTTCTTC. As protein: CASSSTQARDEQFF.

The chain employs TRBV7-2 and TRBJ2-5, with 8 bases aligning to TRBD2. Germline V CDR1 and CDR2: SGHTA, FQGNSA. CDR3 length: 16 amino acids. Unmatched junction bases numbered 19, after V lost 5 bases and J lost 11 bases. This CDR3 reads CASSPITSGSYNEQYF. Written as DNA, the CDR3 is TGTGCCAGCAGCCCCATCACTAGCGGTAGTTACAATGAGCAGTACTTC. Drawing the rest from reference TRBV7-2 and TRBJ2-5, the complete variable domain is GAGVSQSPSNKVTEKGKDVELRCDPISGHTALYWYRQSLGQGLEFLIYFQGNSAPDKSGLPSDRFSAERTGGSVSTLTIQRTQQEDSAVYLCASSPITSGSYNEQYFGPGTRLLVL.

The V and J genes are TRBV12-2 and TRBJ2-5; the D segment call TRBD1 is taken from the table without a DNA check. TRBV12-2 is listed as a pseudogene. The CDR3 extends over 12 amino acids. DNA of the CDR3: TGTGCAAGTCGCTTAGCGCTGGGGGAGCAGTACTTC. Its translation: CASRLALGEQYF.

By share, this clonotype ranks as large. The rearrangement uses TRBV7-9 and TRBJ2-7, with 8 bases identical to TRBD2. V shed 5 bases, J shed 7 bases, and the junction held 7 bases outside the gene matches. Germline V lookup: CDR1 SEHNR, CDR2 FQNEAQ (reference sequence). This CDR3 has 13 residues. DNA of the CDR3: TGTGCCAGCAGCGTGGGACTAGTTAATGAGCAGTACTTC. Protein product: CASSVGLVNEQYF. Using reference TRBV7-9 and TRBJ2-7 for the parts outside the CDR3, the full variable domain is DTGVSQNPRHKITKRGQNVTFRCDPISEHNRLYWYRQTLGQGPEFLTYFQNEAQLEKSRLLSDRFSAERPKGSFSTLEIQRTEQGDSAMYLCASSVGLVNEQYFGPGTRLTVT.

The chain is built from TRBV7-2 and TRBJ2-5; TRBD2 agrees at 8 bases. The J segment lost 5 bases and the V segment lost 1 base, leaving 6 bases of the junction unmatched. CDR3 size: 15 residues. Germline CDR1 reads SGHTA; CDR2 reads FQGNSA. In DNA, the CDR3 is TGTGCCAGCAGCTTAGGCAGCGGGAGTTCGGAGACCCAGTACTTC. Protein product: CASSLGSGSSETQYF.

The chain carries TRBV7-2 and TRBJ2-6, with TRBD1 as a possible D gene (6 bases). V was shortened by 4 bases and J by 0 bases, with 10 bases between the two germline ends. The CDR3 runs to 16 residues. CDR1 and CDR2 (germline): SGHTA, FQGNSA. The CDR3 DNA follows: TGTGCCAGCAGCTGGGGGCCAACCTCTGGGGCCAACGTCCTGACTTTC. Translation: CASSWGPTSGANVLTF.

The sample holds one count of this clonotype. CDR3 region: CASSRQRNEQYF. DNA of the CDR3: TGTGCCAGCAGCCGTCAGCGGAACGAGCAGTACTTC. This chain uses TRBV7-2 with TRBJ2-3; maybe TRBD2 (5 bases). Judging by the DNA end, TRBJ2-7 fits better; the J call may be wrong. CDR1 is SGHTA and CDR2 is FQGNSA in the germline V gene. This CDR3 region has 12 residues.

This clonotype was recorded only once. This chain joins TRBV7-8 and TRBJ2-3; 7 bases agree with TRBD1. The CDR3 length is 14 residues. The V gene's germline CDR1 is SGHVS and CDR2 FQNEAQ. With 3 bases clipped from V and 1 base from J, the junction kept 1 base outside the gene matches. CDR3 sequence (DNA): TGTGCCAGCAGCTTCGGGACAGGCACAGATACGCAGTATTTT. Its protein is CASSFGTGTDTQYF. Full variable domain (remainder filled in from reference TRBV7-8 and TRBJ2-3): GAGVSQSPRYKVAKRGQDVALRCDPISGHVSLFWYQQALGQGPEFLTYFQNEAQLDKSGLPSDRFFAERPEGSVSTLKIQRTQQEDSAVYLCASSFGTGTDTQYFGPGTRLTVL.

The chain couples TRBV7-2 to TRBJ2-3; 7 nucleotides agree with TRBD1. The J call may be in error: the DNA end matches TRBJ1-1 better. This CDR3 has 15 residues. The germline V gene has CDR1 SGHTA and CDR2 FQGNSA. CDR3 sequence: CASSRSTGSNTEAFF. As DNA, the CDR3 is TGTGCCAGCAGCCGCTCGACAGGGTCGAACACTGAAGCTTTCTTT.

V gene TRBV7-6 combines with J gene TRBJ2-5; D is perhaps TRBD2 (5 bases). From germline, CDR1 is SGHVS and CDR2 FNYEAQ. V dropped 5 bases and J dropped 4 bases, with 8 bases sitting between them. The CDR3 consists of 12 residues. The chain's CDR3 is CASSRTRETQYF. Here the CDR3 DNA reads TGTGCCAGCAGCCGGACTCGAGAGACCCAGTACTTC.

The J gene is TRBJ2-4, the V gene TRBV6-1; D tentatively reads TRBD1 or TRBD2 (5 bases each). The better agreement between TRBJ2-7 and the DNA end casts doubt on the J call. The CDR3 is 13 amino acids. Germline assignment: CDR1 MNHNS and CDR2 SASEGT. CDR3 sequence (DNA): TGTGCCAGCAGTTGGGACCGATCCTACGAGCAGTACTTC. This codes for CASSWDRSYEQYF.

The chain links TRBV7-3 to TRBJ2-5; 7 bases are shared with TRBD2. V shed 1 base, J shed 4 bases, and the junction held 6 bases outside the gene matches. The CDR3 totals 15 residues. The germline CDR1 and CDR2 sequences are SGHTA and FQGTGA. The CDR3 loop reads CASSLRGGIRETQYF. The CDR3 coding sequence is TGTGCCAGCAGCTTAAGGGGGGGGATTCGAGAGACCCAGTACTTC.

The chain couples TRBV7-3 to TRBJ2-1; 7 bases match TRBD2. Germline CDR1 SGHTA, CDR2 FQGTGA. The junction had 3 bases not matched to a gene; V was cut back by 5 bases and J by 5 bases. The CDR3 has 13 residues. The CDR3 here is CASSIGTNNEQFF. The DNA of the CDR3 is TGTGCCAGCAGCATCGGGACTAACAATGAGCAGTTCTTC.

V and J are TRBV6-1 and TRBJ2-2, with 14 positions matching TRBD2. Germline assignment: CDR1 MNHNS and CDR2 SASEGT. The V and J ends lost 5 bases and 6 bases, in that order; junction bases with no gene match: 8. This CDR3 has 17 residues. Written as DNA, the CDR3 is TGTGCCAGCAGTACCCGGACTAGCGGGAGGTTTGCCGGGGAGCTGTTTTTT. Protein sequence: CASSTRTSGRFAGELFF.

Note on this clonotype: Germline and junction disagree at one end, which may indicate a read error. This rearrangement joins TRBV7-4 to TRBJ2-4; D is unresolved. The germline CDR1 and CDR2 sequences are SGHVT and SQSDAQ. The CDR3 runs 14 residues. This CDR3 is CASSPWSVNSPLHF. For the CDR3, the DNA is TGTGCCAGCAGCCCCTGGTCCGTTAATTCACCCCTCCACTTC.